The entry below gives a single TCR beta chain sequence along with its context. Its antigen remains unidentified. Purity exceeded 98% in all sorted populations. The source of the sample is a study of beta chain features in type 1 diabetes. Study conclusions and caveats: The naive, central memory and Treg TCRB repertoires looked more alike in patients than they did in healthy donors.

Germline CDR1 is SGHAT and CDR2 is FQNNGV. Germline trimming cut 11 bases from V and 1 base from J; bases unmatched to any gene: 19. The CDR3 contains 17 residues. Reverse transcribing all isolated RNA meant expressed TCRB transcripts were sequenced. Profiling relied on immunoSEQ multiplex PCR, and the TCRdb table lists in-frame clones only, not all of them. The profile shows more than 300,000 clones, around an eighth of them singletons. The clonotype was recovered from a man between 18 and 35 years old in good health. Specimen: naive CD4+ T cells from blood. This chain uses TRBV11-2 with TRBJ1-1; 7 bases agree with TRBD1. The CDR3: CAEGLPGQKTGNTEAFF. In DNA form, the CDR3 reads TGTGCCGAGGGGCTGCCGGGACAGAAAACTGGGAACACTGAAGCTTTCTTT.